Listed below are T cell receptor beta chains from one sample, sequenced in a study of blood T cell repertoires in COVID-19. Produced via immunoSEQ multiplex PCR; TCRdb's table is partial and in-frame only. Among a few hundred thousand clones, approximately 86% were seen once, and the ten largest hold about 4.5%. The sample taken for sequencing was PBMCs or T cells enriched from blood (not recorded which). These receptor sequences come from a woman under 40 who had been exposed to COVID-19. Both conserved end residues are part of each CDR3. The order of the fields is J gene, clone size, CDR3 length, V gene, D gene, CDR3 protein, CDR3 DNA. A D gene is named only where the DNA matches it firmly. Size values are once, few and many counts, or a class for expanded clones, and some rows have none.

j_call: TRBJ1-5; clone_size: -; cdr3_length: 17; v_call: TRBV5-1; d_call: -; cdr3_aa: CASSLGGVARALQPQHF; cdr3_nt: TGCGCCAGCAGCTTAGGCGGGGTCGCCAGGGCTCTTCAGCCCCAGCATTTT
j_call: TRBJ2-2; clone_size: once; cdr3_length: 14; v_call: TRBV11-2; d_call: -; cdr3_aa: CASSPGGNTGELFF; cdr3_nt: TGTGCCAGCAGCCCTGGCGGGAACACCGGGGAGCTGTTTTTT
j_call: TRBJ2-2; clone_size: few; cdr3_length: 13; v_call: TRBV10-3; d_call: -; cdr3_aa: CAISESRGGELFF; cdr3_nt: TGTGCCATCAGTGAGTCACGGGGAGGGGAGCTGTTTTTT
j_call: TRBJ1-3; clone_size: -; cdr3_length: 16; v_call: TRBV18; d_call: TRBD1; cdr3_aa: CASSRGQTGSGNTIYF; cdr3_nt: TGTGCCAGCTCAAGGGGACAGACCGGCTCTGGAAACACCATATATTTT
j_call: TRBJ1-6; clone_size: -; cdr3_length: 15; v_call: TRBV2; d_call: TRBD1; cdr3_aa: CASSPGQGVASPLHF; cdr3_nt: TGTGCCAGCAGCCCCGGACAGGGGGTCGCTTCACCCCTCCACTTT
j_call: TRBJ1-2; clone_size: few; cdr3_length: 15; v_call: TRBV5-1; d_call: TRBD1; cdr3_aa: CASSFTGTGVNGYTF; cdr3_nt: TGCGCCAGCAGCTTTACCGGGACAGGGGTAAATGGCTACACCTTC
j_call: TRBJ2-2; clone_size: -; cdr3_length: 15; v_call: TRBV5-1; d_call: -; cdr3_aa: CASRRWYQGTGELFF; cdr3_nt: TGCGCCAGCAGGCGTTGGTACCAGGGCACCGGGGAGCTGTTTTTT
j_call: TRBJ2-1; clone_size: -; cdr3_length: 15; v_call: TRBV7-2; d_call: TRBD1; cdr3_aa: CASSLAAHRGSEQFF; cdr3_nt: TGTGCCAGCAGCTTAGCAGCGCACAGGGGATCCGAGCAGTTCTTC
j_call: TRBJ1-5; clone_size: -; cdr3_length: 15; v_call: TRBV10-2; d_call: -; cdr3_aa: CASSESGGAWQPQHF; cdr3_nt: TGCGCCAGCAGTGAGTCTGGGGGGGCATGGCAGCCCCAGCATTTT
j_call: TRBJ2-7; clone_size: -; cdr3_length: 13; v_call: TRBV30; d_call: -; cdr3_aa: CAWSVRRSSEQYF; cdr3_nt: TGTGCCTGGAGTGTACGAAGGAGCTCCGAGCAGTACTTC
j_call: TRBJ1-1; clone_size: -; cdr3_length: 13; v_call: TRBV6-5; d_call: TRBD1; cdr3_aa: CASRHQGAGEAFF; cdr3_nt: TGTGCCAGCAGACATCAGGGGGCCGGTGAAGCTTTCTTT
j_call: TRBJ1-5; clone_size: -; cdr3_length: 13; v_call: TRBV5-1; d_call: -; cdr3_aa: CASSLVGSQPQHF; cdr3_nt: TGCGCCAGCAGCTTGGTTGGGAGTCAGCCCCAGCATTTT
j_call: TRBJ1-5; clone_size: -; cdr3_length: 16; v_call: TRBV19; d_call: -; cdr3_aa: CASSSDSKSSNQPQHF; cdr3_nt: TGTGCCAGTAGTTCTGACAGCAAGAGTAGCAATCAGCCCCAGCATTTT
j_call: TRBJ2-5; clone_size: -; cdr3_length: 13; v_call: TRBV24-1; d_call: -; cdr3_aa: CAPSPSDQETQYF; cdr3_nt: TGTGCCCCCTCCCCCTCTGACCAAGAGACCCAGTACTTC
j_call: TRBJ1-3; clone_size: -; cdr3_length: 14; v_call: TRBV30; d_call: -; cdr3_aa: CAWSTGHSGNTIYF; cdr3_nt: TGTGCCTGGAGTACGGGTCACTCTGGAAACACCATATATTTT
j_call: TRBJ1-2; clone_size: -; cdr3_length: 13; v_call: TRBV12-3/TRBV12-4; d_call: -; cdr3_aa: CASSLSGVNGYTF; cdr3_nt: TGTGCCAGCAGTTTATCGGGGGTTAATGGCTACACCTTC
j_call: TRBJ1-6; clone_size: -; cdr3_length: 15; v_call: TRBV5-1; d_call: -; cdr3_aa: CASSLETGANSPLHF; cdr3_nt: TGCGCCAGCAGCTTAGAGACAGGAGCAAATTCACCCCTCCACTTT
j_call: TRBJ2-7; clone_size: -; cdr3_length: 13; v_call: TRBV29-1; d_call: -; cdr3_aa: CSVEGGSNYEQYF; cdr3_nt: TGCAGCGTTGAAGGGGGCAGCAACTACGAGCAGTACTTC
j_call: TRBJ1-1; clone_size: -; cdr3_length: 15; v_call: TRBV28; d_call: -; cdr3_aa: CASSFARVRGTEAFF; cdr3_nt: TGTGCCAGCAGTTTCGCCCGGGTACGGGGGACTGAAGCTTTCTTT
j_call: TRBJ2-1; clone_size: -; cdr3_length: 19; v_call: TRBV7-9; d_call: TRBD2; cdr3_aa: CASSPLGGQRGGNYNEQFF; cdr3_nt: TGTGCCAGCAGCCCCCTAGGGGGCCAGCGGGGGGGCAATTACAATGAGCAGTTCTTC
j_call: TRBJ1-5; clone_size: -; cdr3_length: 14; v_call: TRBV7-8; d_call: -; cdr3_aa: CASSLALRGQPQHF; cdr3_nt: TGTGCCAGCAGCTTAGCGCTACGGGGTCAGCCCCAGCATTTT
j_call: TRBJ2-7; clone_size: -; cdr3_length: 13; v_call: TRBV5-4; d_call: -; cdr3_aa: CASSLGGRDEQYF; cdr3_nt: TGTGCCAGCAGCTTAGGGGGTCGGGACGAGCAGTACTTC
j_call: TRBJ1-3; clone_size: -; cdr3_length: 15; v_call: TRBV5-6; d_call: -; cdr3_aa: CASSLDRHPRNTIYF; cdr3_nt: TGTGCCAGCAGCTTGGACAGGCATCCTAGAAACACCATATATTTT
j_call: TRBJ2-1; clone_size: -; cdr3_length: 15; v_call: TRBV10-3; d_call: -; cdr3_aa: CAISESGGGYNEQFF; cdr3_nt: TGTGCCATCAGTGAGTCGGGGGGTGGGTACAATGAGCAGTTCTTC
j_call: TRBJ1-2; clone_size: -; cdr3_length: 16; v_call: TRBV18; d_call: TRBD1; cdr3_aa: CASSPSRDRGPGGYTF; cdr3_nt: TGTGCCAGCTCACCATCCCGGGACAGGGGGCCTGGTGGCTACACCTTC
j_call: TRBJ2-7; clone_size: -; cdr3_length: 17; v_call: TRBV10-2; d_call: -; cdr3_aa: CASGREALPLNSYEQYF; cdr3_nt: TGCGCCAGCGGAAGAGAGGCCCTCCCTTTAAACTCCTACGAGCAGTACTTC
j_call: TRBJ2-1; clone_size: -; cdr3_length: 17; v_call: TRBV3-1/TRBV3-2; d_call: -; cdr3_aa: CASSQTMPGVGYNEQFF; cdr3_nt: TGTGCCAGCAGCCAAACTATGCCAGGGGTCGGTTACAATGAGCAGTTCTTC
j_call: TRBJ1-2; clone_size: -; cdr3_length: 14; v_call: TRBV7-9; d_call: -; cdr3_aa: CASSFSGALYGYTF; cdr3_nt: TGTGCCAGCAGCTTTTCTGGGGCGTTGTATGGCTACACCTTC
j_call: TRBJ1-6; clone_size: -; cdr3_length: 15; v_call: TRBV4-1; d_call: TRBD1; cdr3_aa: CASSQDGQGGSPLHF; cdr3_nt: TGCGCCAGCAGCCAAGATGGACAGGGAGGTTCACCCCTCCACTTT
j_call: TRBJ2-7; clone_size: once; cdr3_length: 14; v_call: TRBV27; d_call: TRBD1; cdr3_aa: CASSRGQGPYEQYF; cdr3_nt: TGTGCCAGCAGTAGGGGACAGGGTCCCTACGAGCAGTACTTC
j_call: TRBJ2-7; clone_size: -; cdr3_length: 14; v_call: TRBV15; d_call: TRBD1; cdr3_aa: CATSRDKGAGEQYF; cdr3_nt: TGTGCCACCAGCAGAGATAAGGGGGCGGGCGAGCAGTACTTC
j_call: TRBJ2-7; clone_size: -; cdr3_length: 13; v_call: TRBV6-6; d_call: -; cdr3_aa: CASSKQGDGEQYF; cdr3_nt: TGTGCCAGCAGTAAGCAGGGTGATGGCGAGCAGTACTTC
j_call: TRBJ1-2; clone_size: -; cdr3_length: 16; v_call: TRBV28; d_call: -; cdr3_aa: CASSLASGQGPRGYTF; cdr3_nt: TGTGCCAGCAGTTTGGCCTCCGGGCAGGGGCCCCGTGGCTACACCTTC
j_call: TRBJ2-7; clone_size: -; cdr3_length: 15; v_call: TRBV2; d_call: -; cdr3_aa: CASSEDGRESYEQYF; cdr3_nt: TGTGCCAGCAGTGAAGACGGGAGAGAGTCCTACGAGCAGTACTTC
j_call: TRBJ1-5; clone_size: once; cdr3_length: 13; v_call: TRBV28; d_call: -; cdr3_aa: CASSSQGNQPQHF; cdr3_nt: TGTGCCAGCAGTTCGCAGGGCAATCAGCCCCAGCATTTT
j_call: TRBJ1-2; clone_size: few; cdr3_length: 14; v_call: TRBV27; d_call: TRBD1; cdr3_aa: CASSWDRGKNGYTF; cdr3_nt: TGTGCCAGCAGTTGGGACAGGGGTAAGAATGGCTACACCTTC
j_call: TRBJ1-1; clone_size: once; cdr3_length: 13; v_call: TRBV7-9; d_call: -; cdr3_aa: CASSRDFDTEAFF; cdr3_nt: TGTGCCAGCAGCCGGGACTTTGACACTGAAGCTTTCTTT
j_call: TRBJ2-2; clone_size: once; cdr3_length: 18; v_call: TRBV4-1; d_call: TRBD2; cdr3_aa: CASSHPGTSGRNTGELFF; cdr3_nt: TGCGCCAGCAGCCATCCCGGGACTAGCGGGAGGAACACCGGGGAGCTGTTTTTT
j_call: TRBJ1-1; clone_size: -; cdr3_length: 14; v_call: TRBV27; d_call: -; cdr3_aa: CASSFRGGTAEAFF; cdr3_nt: TGTGCCAGCAGTTTCCGGGGGGGCACGGCTGAAGCTTTCTTT
j_call: TRBJ2-3; clone_size: -; cdr3_length: 16; v_call: TRBV29-1; d_call: -; cdr3_aa: CSVEDRLRQTTDTQYF; cdr3_nt: TGCAGCGTTGAAGATCGTTTGAGACAGACCACAGATACGCAGTATTTT
j_call: TRBJ2-7; clone_size: -; cdr3_length: 15; v_call: TRBV3-1/TRBV3-2; d_call: TRBD1; cdr3_aa: CASSQVRDSSYEQYF; cdr3_nt: TGTGCCAGCAGCCAAGTCAGGGACAGCTCCTACGAGCAGTACTTC
j_call: TRBJ1-4; clone_size: -; cdr3_length: 13; v_call: TRBV2; d_call: -; cdr3_aa: CASRAREGEKLFF; cdr3_nt: TGTGCCAGCAGGGCCAGGGAGGGAGAAAAACTGTTTTTT
j_call: TRBJ1-1; clone_size: -; cdr3_length: 15; v_call: TRBV15; d_call: TRBD1; cdr3_aa: CAISSGQGWITEAFF; cdr3_nt: TGTGCCATTAGCTCGGGACAGGGGTGGATCACTGAAGCTTTCTTT
j_call: TRBJ1-1; clone_size: -; cdr3_length: 15; v_call: TRBV7-3; d_call: -; cdr3_aa: CASSSQGTPNTEAFF; cdr3_nt: TGTGCCAGCAGCTCCCAGGGGACCCCGAACACTGAAGCTTTCTTT
j_call: TRBJ1-3; clone_size: -; cdr3_length: 14; v_call: TRBV6-1; d_call: -; cdr3_aa: CASSEYEAINTIYF; cdr3_nt: TGTGCCAGCAGTGAATACGAGGCCATAAACACCATATATTTT
j_call: TRBJ2-7; clone_size: -; cdr3_length: 12; v_call: TRBV5-6; d_call: -; cdr3_aa: CASSVQSREQYF; cdr3_nt: TGTGCCAGCAGCGTCCAATCGAGGGAGCAGTACTTC
j_call: TRBJ1-6; clone_size: -; cdr3_length: 13; v_call: TRBV6-7; d_call: -; cdr3_aa: CASSYQGVSPLHF; cdr3_nt: TGTGCCAGCAGTTATCAAGGGGTATCACCCCTCCACTTT
j_call: TRBJ2-7; clone_size: -; cdr3_length: 14; v_call: TRBV5-1; d_call: TRBD2; cdr3_aa: CASQATSGGYEQYF; cdr3_nt: TGCGCCAGCCAAGCGACTAGCGGGGGGTACGAGCAGTACTTC
j_call: TRBJ1-2; clone_size: -; cdr3_length: 16; v_call: TRBV14; d_call: -; cdr3_aa: CASSQARRGKHYGYTF; cdr3_nt: TGTGCCAGCAGCCAAGCTAGGCGGGGGAAACACTATGGCTACACCTTC
j_call: TRBJ2-3; clone_size: once; cdr3_length: 16; v_call: TRBV5-1; d_call: TRBD1; cdr3_aa: CASSTEVARGTDTQYF; cdr3_nt: TGCGCCAGCAGCACCGAAGTCGCCAGGGGGACAGATACGCAGTATTTT
j_call: TRBJ2-3; clone_size: -; cdr3_length: 16; v_call: TRBV19; d_call: TRBD1; cdr3_aa: CASSPTGTGLTDTQYF; cdr3_nt: TGTGCCAGTAGTCCAACCGGGACAGGACTCACAGATACGCAGTATTTT
j_call: TRBJ1-5; clone_size: -; cdr3_length: 15; v_call: TRBV20-1; d_call: TRBD1; cdr3_aa: CSASVGQGMGQPQHF; cdr3_nt: TGCAGTGCTAGTGTCGGACAGGGTATGGGTCAGCCCCAGCATTTT
j_call: TRBJ1-5; clone_size: -; cdr3_length: 15; v_call: TRBV5-6; d_call: -; cdr3_aa: CASSLLSGSNQPQHF; cdr3_nt: TGTGCCAGCAGCTTGTTGTCAGGGAGCAATCAGCCCCAGCATTTT
j_call: TRBJ2-7; clone_size: -; cdr3_length: 14; v_call: TRBV4-1; d_call: TRBD1; cdr3_aa: CASSPGQGVNEQYF; cdr3_nt: TGCGCCAGCAGCCCTGGACAGGGGGTCAACGAGCAGTACTTC
j_call: TRBJ2-7; clone_size: -; cdr3_length: 12; v_call: TRBV6-5; d_call: TRBD1; cdr3_aa: CASSYPGQGQYF; cdr3_nt: TGTGCCAGCAGTTACCCCGGACAGGGGCAGTACTTC
j_call: TRBJ2-6; clone_size: -; cdr3_length: 17; v_call: TRBV7-6; d_call: -; cdr3_aa: CASSLGPRTAGANVLTF; cdr3_nt: TGTGCCAGCAGCTTGGGACCCCGGACAGCTGGGGCCAACGTCCTGACTTTC
j_call: TRBJ2-7; clone_size: -; cdr3_length: 14; v_call: TRBV5-5; d_call: -; cdr3_aa: CASSLARVAYEQYF; cdr3_nt: TGTGCCAGCAGCTTGGCCAGGGTAGCCTACGAGCAGTACTTC
j_call: TRBJ1-5; clone_size: -; cdr3_length: 13; v_call: TRBV19; d_call: -; cdr3_aa: CATAQGSNQPQHF; cdr3_nt: TGTGCCACAGCACAGGGTAGCAATCAGCCCCAGCATTTT
j_call: TRBJ2-1; clone_size: -; cdr3_length: 14; v_call: TRBV7-9; d_call: -; cdr3_aa: CASSLTDTGHEQFF; cdr3_nt: TGTGCCAGCAGCTTAACGGACACCGGCCATGAGCAGTTCTTC